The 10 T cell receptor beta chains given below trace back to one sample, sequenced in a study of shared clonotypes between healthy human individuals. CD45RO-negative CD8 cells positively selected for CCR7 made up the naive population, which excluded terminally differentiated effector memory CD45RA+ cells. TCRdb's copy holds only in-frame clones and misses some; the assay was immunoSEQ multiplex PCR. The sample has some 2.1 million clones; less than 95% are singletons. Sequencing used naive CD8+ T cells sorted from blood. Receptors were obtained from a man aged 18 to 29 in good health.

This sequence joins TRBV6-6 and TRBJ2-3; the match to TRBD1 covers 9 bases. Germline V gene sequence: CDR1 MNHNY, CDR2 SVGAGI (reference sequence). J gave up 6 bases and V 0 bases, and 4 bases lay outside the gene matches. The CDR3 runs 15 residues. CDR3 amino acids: CASSYSGTGLDTQYF. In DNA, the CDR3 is TGTGCCAGCAGTTACTCCGGGACAGGGCTCGATACGCAGTATTTT.

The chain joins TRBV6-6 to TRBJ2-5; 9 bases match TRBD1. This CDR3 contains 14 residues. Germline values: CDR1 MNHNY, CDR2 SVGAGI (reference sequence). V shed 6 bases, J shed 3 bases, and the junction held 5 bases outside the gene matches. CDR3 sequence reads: CASRQTGGEETQYF. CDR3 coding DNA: TGTGCCAGCAGACAAACAGGGGGCGAAGAGACCCAGTACTTC.

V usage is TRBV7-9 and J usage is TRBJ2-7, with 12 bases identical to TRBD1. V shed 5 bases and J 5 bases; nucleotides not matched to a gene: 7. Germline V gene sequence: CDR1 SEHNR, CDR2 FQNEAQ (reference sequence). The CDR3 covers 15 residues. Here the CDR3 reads CASSPGTGGGDEQYF. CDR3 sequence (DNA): TGTGCCAGCAGCCCGGGGACAGGGGGCGGTGACGAGCAGTACTTC. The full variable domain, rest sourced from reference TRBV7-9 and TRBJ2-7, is DTGVSQNPRHKITKRGQNVTFRCDPISEHNRLYWYRQTLGQGPEFLTYFQNEAQLEKSRLLSDRFSAERPKGSFSTLEIQRTEQGDSAMYLCASSPGTGGGDEQYFGPGTRLTVT.

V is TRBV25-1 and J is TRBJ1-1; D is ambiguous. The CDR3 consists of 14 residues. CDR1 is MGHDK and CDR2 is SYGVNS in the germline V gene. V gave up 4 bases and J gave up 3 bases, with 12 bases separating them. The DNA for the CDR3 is TGTGCCAGCAGTGTTGGGTTTGGGGACACTGAAGCTTTCTTT. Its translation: CASSVGFGDTEAFF.

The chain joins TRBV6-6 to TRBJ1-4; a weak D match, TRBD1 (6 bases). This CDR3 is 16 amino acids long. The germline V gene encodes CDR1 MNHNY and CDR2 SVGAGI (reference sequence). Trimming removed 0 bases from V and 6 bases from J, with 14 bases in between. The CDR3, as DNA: TGTGCCAGCAGTTACTCGGACAGCTCGAGGGATGAAAAACTGTTTTTT. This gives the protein CASSYSDSSRDEKLFF.

The CDR3 here is CASSELGGGTGANVLTF. The DNA for the CDR3 is TGTGCCAGCAGTGAATTGGGAGGAGGGACTGGGGCCAACGTCCTGACTTTC. This sequence joins TRBV2 and TRBJ2-6; TRBD2 is a possible D gene (6 bases). Germline V gene lookup returns CDR1 SNHLY and CDR2 FYNNEI. This CDR3 contains 17 residues. V was cut by 2 bases and J by 2 bases, with 13 bases left in between.

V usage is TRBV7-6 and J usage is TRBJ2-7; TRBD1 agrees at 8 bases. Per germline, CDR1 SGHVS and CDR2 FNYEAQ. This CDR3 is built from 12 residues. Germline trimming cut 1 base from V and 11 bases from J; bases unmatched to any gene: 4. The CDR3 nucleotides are TGTGCCAGCAGCTTAGGACAGGGGTTCAAGTACTTC. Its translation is CASSLGQGFKYF.

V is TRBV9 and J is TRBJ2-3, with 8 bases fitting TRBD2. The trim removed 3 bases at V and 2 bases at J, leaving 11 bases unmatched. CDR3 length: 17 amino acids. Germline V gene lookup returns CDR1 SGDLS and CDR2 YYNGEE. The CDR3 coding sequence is TGTGCCAGCAGCGCTCGTAGCGGGATCGACAACACAGATACGCAGTATTTT. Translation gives CASSARSGIDNTDTQYF.

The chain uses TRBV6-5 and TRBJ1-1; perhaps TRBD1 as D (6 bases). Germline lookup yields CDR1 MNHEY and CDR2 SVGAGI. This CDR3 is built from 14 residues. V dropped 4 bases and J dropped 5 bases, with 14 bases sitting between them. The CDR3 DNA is TGTGCCAGCAGTTCGAAAACAGGGTTTACTGAAGCTTTCTTT. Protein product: CASSSKTGFTEAFF.

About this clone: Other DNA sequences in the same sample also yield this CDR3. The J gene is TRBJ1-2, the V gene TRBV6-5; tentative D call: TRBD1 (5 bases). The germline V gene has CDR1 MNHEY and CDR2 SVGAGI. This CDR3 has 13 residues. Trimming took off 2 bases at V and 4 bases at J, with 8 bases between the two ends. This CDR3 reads CASSYGGGYGYTF. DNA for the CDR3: TGTGCCAGCAGTTACGGGGGAGGCTATGGCTACACCTTC.